One sample yielded the 17 T cell receptor beta chains listed below, sequenced in a study of OX40 agonist ivuxolimab in advanced cancers. Repertoires were generated with immunoSEQ multiplex PCR, while TCRdb's copy carries only in-frame clones and drops some. This sample has about 70,000 clones, with approximately 80% found just once. The sequenced sample was CD4+ or CD8+ T cells sorted from blood, obtained in a trial of the OX40 agonist ivuxolimab. These receptors were taken from an adult with an advanced solid tumor such as melanoma, head and neck, liver or kidney cancer.

The chain joins TRBV6-1 to TRBJ1-4; D perhaps matches TRBD1 (5 bases). Trimming pared 8 bases from V and 1 base from J, leaving 11 bases between. The length of the CDR3 is 14 residues. Germline loops: CDR1 MNHNS, CDR2 SASEGT. CDR3: CASYQGQTNEKLFF. CDR3 bases: TGTGCCAGCTACCAGGGCCAAACTAATGAAAAACTGTTTTTT.

The table lists this clone with a few counts. The rearrangement joins TRBV7-9 to TRBJ2-5; possible D gene TRBD2, 5 bases. The germline V and J ends were trimmed by 1 base and 3 bases, with 12 bases remaining between them. Germline CDR1 is SEHNR and CDR2 is FQNEAQ (reference sequence). This CDR3 contains 15 residues. The CDR3 DNA follows: TGTGCCAGCAGCTTAGGTCTCGGGGTCAAAGAGACCCAGTACTTC. Its translation is CASSLGLGVKETQYF. Full variable domain (outside the CDR3, taken from reference TRBV7-9 and TRBJ2-5): DTGVSQNPRHKITKRGQNVTFRCDPISEHNRLYWYRQTLGQGPEFLTYFQNEAQLEKSRLLSDRFSAERPKGSFSTLEIQRTEQGDSAMYLCASSLGLGVKETQYFGPGTRLLVL.

V and J are TRBV7-6 and TRBJ2-1; D unresolved. Germline loops: CDR1 SGHVS, CDR2 FNYEAQ. V lost 3 bases and J 8 bases, leaving 17 bases between the germline ends. The length of the CDR3 is 15 residues. The CDR3 sequence is CASSLNRAPSHEQFF. The CDR3 DNA is TGTGCCAGCAGCTTGAATAGGGCCCCAAGCCATGAGCAGTTCTTC.

The chain links TRBV7-6 to TRBJ2-5; 10 bases align to TRBD1. CDR3 length equals 14 residues. The V gene end was trimmed by 5 bases and the J gene end by 5 bases; junction bases not matched to a gene: 5. The germline V gene encodes CDR1 SGHVS and CDR2 FNYEAQ. The CDR3 DNA is TGTGCCAGCAGCCGAGACAGGGGGCGTGAGACCCAGTACTTC. Its protein product is CASSRDRGRETQYF.

The chain links TRBV7-9 to TRBJ2-4; 8 nucleotides agree with TRBD1. The ends lost 5 bases at V and 5 bases at J; junction bases unmatched: 5. Germline CDR1 and CDR2: SEHNR and FQNEAQ (reference sequence). The CDR3 consists of 14 residues. CDR3 region: CASSDRDRQNIQYF. The CDR3 nucleotides are TGTGCCAGCAGCGACCGGGACAGGCAAAACATTCAGTACTTC.

J is TRBJ2-7 and V is TRBV6-5; either TRBD1 or TRBD2 may fit D (5 bases each). Looked up from germline, CDR1 is MNHEY and CDR2 is SVGAGI. V was clipped by 2 bases and J by 3 bases, with 17 bases between them. The CDR3 loop spans 16 amino acids. CDR3 coding DNA: TGTGCCAGCAGTTACCCCCGGGGCGTTGGGGTCTACGAGCAGTACTTC. Its protein product is CASSYPRGVGVYEQYF.

This chain links TRBV7-9 with TRBJ1-1; weak D call: TRBD1 (6 bases). CDR1 is SEHNR, CDR2 FQNEAQ, per germline (reference sequence). The germline V and J ends were trimmed by 3 bases and 1 base, with 9 bases remaining between them. The CDR3 extends over 14 amino acids. The CDR3 loop is CASSFGGGNTEAFF. The CDR3 bases are TGTGCCAGCAGCTTTGGGGGCGGGAACACTGAAGCTTTCTTT. The full variable domain, completed using reference TRBV7-9 and TRBJ1-1, is DTGVSQNPRHKITKRGQNVTFRCDPISEHNRLYWYRQTLGQGPEFLTYFQNEAQLEKSRLLSDRFSAERPKGSFSTLEIQRTEQGDSAMYLCASSFGGGNTEAFFGQGTRLTVV.

With respect to this clone: Other DNA sequences within the sample encode an identical CDR3. This chain connects TRBV9 to TRBJ1-2, with D maybe TRBD1 (6 bases). Per the germline V gene, CDR1 is SGDLS and CDR2 is YYNGEE. V lost 4 bases and J 0 bases, leaving 13 bases between the germline ends. The CDR3 covers 15 residues. The CDR3 spells CASSPGRGPNYGYTF. Here the CDR3 DNA reads TGTGCCAGCAGCCCAGGACGGGGGCCTAACTATGGCTACACCTTC.

This chain connects TRBV11-2 to TRBJ2-3, with a weak D call TRBD1 (6 bases). The V gene lost 5 bases and the J gene lost 5 bases, with 11 bases spanning the gap. The CDR3 consists of 13 residues. The germline gives CDR1 SGHAT, CDR2 FQNNGV. The CDR3 loop reads CASSLRGGDTQYF. The CDR3, as DNA: TGTGCCAGCAGCCTACGAGGGGGAGATACGCAGTATTTT.

The chain recombines TRBV19 with TRBJ2-7; D is unclear. The germline gives CDR1 LNHDA, CDR2 SQIVND (reference sequence). V was clipped by 5 bases and J by 0 bases, with 11 bases between them. The CDR3 length is 14 residues. DNA of the CDR3: TGTGCCAGTAGTCCCCGGGCATCCTCCTACGAGCAGTACTTC. Its translation: CASSPRASSYEQYF.

This CDR3 is CASGQGPDTQYF. The CDR3 DNA sequence: TGTGCCAGCGGACAGGGACCAGATACGCAGTATTTT. The chain couples TRBV2 to TRBJ2-3; the match to TRBD1 covers 8 bases. The V segment lost 8 bases and the J segment 4 bases; nucleotides outside the gene matches: 2. The germline gives CDR1 SNHLY, CDR2 FYNNEI. The CDR3 covers 12 residues.

J is TRBJ1-1 and V is TRBV6-5; unclear D gene. V lost 3 bases and J 5 bases, leaving 13 bases between the germline ends. Germline values: CDR1 MNHEY, CDR2 SVGAGI. The CDR3 sequence is 14 residues long. CDR3 nucleotides: TGTGCCAGCAGTTATATAGACCCGGCTACTGAAGCTTTCTTT. Protein sequence: CASSYIDPATEAFF.

The chain recombines TRBV19 with TRBJ1-3; no clear D gene. The CDR3 totals 14 residues. Germline CDR1 reads LNHDA; CDR2 reads SQIVND (reference sequence). The V gene lost 5 bases and the J gene lost 0 bases, with 8 bases spanning the gap. The CDR3 loop is CASSWFDSGNTIYF. The CDR3, as DNA: TGTGCCAGTAGTTGGTTCGACTCTGGAAACACCATATATTTT.

The chain joins TRBV7-9 to TRBJ2-7; D is ambiguous. V was pared by 2 bases and J by 3 bases, with 11 bases between. CDR1 is SEHNR, CDR2 FQNEAQ, per germline (reference sequence). CDR3 length: 14 residues. The CDR3 coding sequence is TGTGCCAGCAGCTTAAAGGGTGAACGCTACGAGCAGTACTTC. Its protein product is CASSLKGERYEQYF. The full variable domain, with the rest looked up from reference TRBV7-9 and TRBJ2-7, is DTGVSQNPRHKITKRGQNVTFRCDPISEHNRLYWYRQTLGQGPEFLTYFQNEAQLEKSRLLSDRFSAERPKGSFSTLEIQRTEQGDSAMYLCASSLKGERYEQYFGPGTRLTVT.

The chain couples TRBV29-1 to TRBJ2-7, with 8 nucleotides matching TRBD1. The length of the CDR3 is 12 residues. The germline V gene has CDR1 SQVTM and CDR2 ANQGSEA. V was clipped by 7 bases and J by 7 bases; unmatched bases: 9. CDR3 residues: CSGGQGSGEQYF. The CDR3 DNA reads as TGCAGCGGAGGACAGGGCTCGGGTGAGCAGTACTTC.

The chain recombines TRBV9 with TRBJ2-1; D gene uncertain. V shed 1 base and J shed 7 bases, with 0 bases lying between them. Germline-derived CDR1 and CDR2 are SGDLS and YYNGEE. The CDR3 sequence is 10 residues long. In DNA form, the CDR3 reads TGTGCCAGCAGCGTAAATGAGCAGTTCTTC. Translating it yields CASSVNEQFF. The full variable domain, in which reference TRBV9 and TRBJ2-1 provide the parts outside the CDR3, is DSGVTQTPKHLITATGQRVTLRCSPRSGDLSVYWYQQSLDQGLQFLIQYYNGEERAKGNILERFSAQQFPDLHSELNLSSLELGDSALYFCASSVNEQFFGPGTRLTVL.

This chain connects TRBV29-1 to TRBJ2-5, with D possibly being TRBD1 (5 bases). The V gene lost 4 bases and the J gene lost 2 bases, with 5 bases spanning the gap. CDR1 is SQVTM, CDR2 ANQGSEA, per germline. CDR3 length: 11 residues. The CDR3 DNA reads TGCAGCGTTGCAGGGCAAGAGACCCAGTACTTC. This codes for CSVAGQETQYF.